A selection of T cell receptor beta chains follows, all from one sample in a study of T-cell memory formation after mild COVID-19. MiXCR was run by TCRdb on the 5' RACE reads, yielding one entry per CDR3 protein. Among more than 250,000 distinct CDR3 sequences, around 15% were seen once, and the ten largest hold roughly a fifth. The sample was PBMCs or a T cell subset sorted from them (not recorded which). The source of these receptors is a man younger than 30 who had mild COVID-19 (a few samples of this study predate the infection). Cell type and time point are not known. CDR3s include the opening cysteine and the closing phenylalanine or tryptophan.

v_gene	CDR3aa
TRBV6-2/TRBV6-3	CASSFGPGTGEETQYF
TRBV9	CASSVGGWGGLKGETQYF
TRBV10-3	CAISTEPSGAQFF
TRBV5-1	CASSFGGEGYTF
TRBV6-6	CASRDRQGSGYTF
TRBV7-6	CASTKFPDTDTQYF
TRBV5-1	CASSLVSPLHF
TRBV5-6	CASSRPFTGGRETQYF
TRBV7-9	CASSSTGDRSSYEQYF
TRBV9	CASSDYQLNYGYTF
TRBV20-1	CSAQHGVEAFF
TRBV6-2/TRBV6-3	CASSYSTTNTEAFF
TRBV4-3	CASSQELTTGGSSETQYF
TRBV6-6	CATTRGQAKNIQYF
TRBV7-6	CASSPGGGYNEQFF
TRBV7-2	CASSLAKSRETQYF
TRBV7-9	CASSKGGWNYGYTF
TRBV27	CASRKAGGGTDTQYF
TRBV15	CATSRDLSWGAADTQYF
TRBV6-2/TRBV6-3	CASSAVAGPYNEQFF
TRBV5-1	CASSFSADTDTQYF
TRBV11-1	CASGEGTQETQYF
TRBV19	CASTGDSSYEQYF
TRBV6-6	CASITGGANQPQHF
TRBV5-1	CASTGTVNTGELFF
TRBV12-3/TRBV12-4	CASSLLSLHRGYGYTF
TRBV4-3	CASSQDMRGQETQYF
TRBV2	CASSERRGAFF
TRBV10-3	CAISEPDRVPYRSPLHF
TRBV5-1	CASSPKGSGANVLTF
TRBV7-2	CASRRTGPNEKMFF
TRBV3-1	CASSQERSDGRTKTF
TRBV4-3	CASSQDPRKNIQYF
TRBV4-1	CASSQVLRTGELFF
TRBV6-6	CASTKLDTQYF
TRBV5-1	CASSANRVAGYTF
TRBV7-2	CASSPGVVKQETQYF
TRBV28	CASSSGGGRGGELFF
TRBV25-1	CASSGQEGMPYEQYF
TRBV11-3	CASSYDFVDGYRCTGGYTF
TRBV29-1	CSAGEGWTGELFF
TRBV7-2	CASSLEGLAGGRTGELFF
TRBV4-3	CASGEGTSSYNEQFF
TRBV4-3	CASSPGTANYNEQFF
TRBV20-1	CSARARDPSRREQYF
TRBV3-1	CASSQATASGEFVETQYF
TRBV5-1	CATSSAPQETQYF
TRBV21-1	CASSKLPTGGMNTEAFF
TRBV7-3	CASSPSPGYNEQFF
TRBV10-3	CAISRDRADYGYTF
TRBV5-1	CASSLNTGTSGIWTQYF
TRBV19	CASRSVVGGYGYTF